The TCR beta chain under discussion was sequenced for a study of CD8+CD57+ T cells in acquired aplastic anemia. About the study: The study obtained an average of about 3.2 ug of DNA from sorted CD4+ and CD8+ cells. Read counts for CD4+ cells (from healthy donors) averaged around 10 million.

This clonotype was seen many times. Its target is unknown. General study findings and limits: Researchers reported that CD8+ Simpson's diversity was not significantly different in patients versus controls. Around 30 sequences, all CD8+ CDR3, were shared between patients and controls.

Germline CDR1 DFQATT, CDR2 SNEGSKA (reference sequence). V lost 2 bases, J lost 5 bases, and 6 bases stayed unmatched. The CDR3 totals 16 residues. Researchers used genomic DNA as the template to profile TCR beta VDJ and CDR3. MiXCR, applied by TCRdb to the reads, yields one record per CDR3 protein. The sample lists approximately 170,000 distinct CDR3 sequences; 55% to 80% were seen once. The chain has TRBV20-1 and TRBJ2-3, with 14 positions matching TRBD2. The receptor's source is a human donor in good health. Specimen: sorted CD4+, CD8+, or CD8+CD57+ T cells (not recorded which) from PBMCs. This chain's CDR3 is CSARYAGLAGEDTQYF. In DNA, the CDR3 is TGCAGTGCTAGATACGCGGGACTAGCGGGAGAAGATACGCAGTATTTT.